Detailed here is one T cell receptor (beta chain). What it binds is unknown. This sample stems from a study of cytomegalovirus exposure and HLA in healthy donors. Findings and limits, study-wide: TCR beta V segments were, for the most part, productive about 87% or about 30% of the time in an earlier analysis. Listed as cytomegalovirus-associated were 150 or so TCR beta chains. In a later analysis, the majority of CMV-associated beta chains seemingly showed HLA restriction.

This CDR3 has 14 residues. CDR1 is SGHRS, CDR2 YFSETQ, per germline. The V end was cut by 8 bases, the J end by 5 bases, with 17 bases between. Primers: 60 Vbeta forward and 13 Jbeta reverse. Data came from immunoSEQ multiplex PCR; TCRdb stores just in-frame clones and leaves some out. The sample shows around 30,000 clones, approximately 61% of them seen only once. The source is a man aged 50 to 59 in good health and CMV-seropositive. J is TRBJ2-1 and V is TRBV5-1; maybe TRBD1 (6 bases). Source material: PBMCs. The CDR3 DNA reads as TGCGCCAGTAACTTAATACCAGGGGACAATGAGCAGTTCTTC. Translated, it gives CASNLIPGDNEQFF.